One and the same sample provided the 26 T cell receptor beta chains below, sequenced in a study of blood T cell repertoires in COVID-19. Sequencing used immunoSEQ multiplex PCR; TCRdb keeps in-frame clones, though not all of them. In the table there are roughly 200,000 clones, 85% to 90% of which are singletons. Sequencing was done on a sample of PBMCs or T cells enriched from blood (not recorded which). These receptors were collected from a young woman with acute COVID-19.

The chain joins TRBV15 to TRBJ1-6; D uncertain. CDR3 length: 17 amino acids. The germline V gene encodes CDR1 LNHNV and CDR2 YYDKDF (reference sequence). The V end was cut by 3 bases, the J end by 6 bases, with 18 bases between. The CDR3 protein is CATSRDSMRTSNSPLHF. DNA of the CDR3: TGTGCCACCAGCAGGGACTCTATGAGGACCAGTAATTCACCCCTCCACTTT.

The V call is TRBV14, the J call TRBJ1-5; 9 bases are shared with TRBD1. After removal of 1 base from V and 7 bases from J, the junction contained 11 bases not matched to a gene. There are 17 residues in the CDR3. The V gene's germline CDR1 is SGHDN and CDR2 FVKESK. This chain's CDR3 is CASSQGGTGSLAQPQHF. The CDR3 DNA sequence: TGTGCCAGCAGCCAAGGTGGGACAGGGAGTTTGGCGCAGCCCCAGCATTTT.

The chain links TRBV3-1 (or the pseudogene TRBV3-2) to TRBJ2-1, with 9 nucleotides matching TRBD2. There are 16 residues in the CDR3. V was clipped by 6 bases and J by 4 bases; unmatched bases: 10. Germline values: CDR1 LGHDT, CDR2 YNNKEL (reference sequence). CDR3 nucleotide sequence: TGTGCCAGCAGTACCTATACGACTAGCGGATACAATGAGCAGTTCTTC. Translating it yields CASSTYTTSGYNEQFF.

The rearrangement uses TRBV9 and TRBJ2-5; 7 bases match TRBD1. CDR1 is SGDLS, CDR2 YYNGEE, per germline. CDR3 length equals 16 residues. Trimming cost V 3 bases and J 5 bases; bases outside gene matches: 13. CDR3 loop: CASSERATGWAETQYF. DNA of the CDR3: TGTGCCAGCAGCGAGAGGGCGACAGGGTGGGCGGAGACCCAGTACTTC.

This CDR3 reads CASSLEGPTNTGELFF. As DNA, the CDR3 is TGTGCCAGCAGCTTGGAGGGGCCGACCAACACCGGGGAGCTGTTTTTT. This chain links TRBV5-6 with TRBJ2-2; the D gene is possibly TRBD1 (5 bases). The length of the CDR3 is 16 residues. V was shortened by 0 bases and J by 2 bases, with 11 bases between the two germline ends. From germline, CDR1 is SGHDT and CDR2 YYEEEE.

The V call is TRBV18, the J call TRBJ1-4; 9 bases map to TRBD1. V trimming: 2 bases; J trimming: 0 bases; junction bases outside the gene matches: 13. The V gene's germline CDR1 is KGHSH and CDR2 LQKENI. This CDR3 region has 20 residues. The CDR3 loop is CASSPTGRTGVKATNEKLFF. The CDR3 DNA sequence: TGTGCCAGCTCACCAACGGGACGGACAGGGGTTAAGGCAACTAATGAAAAACTGTTTTTT.

This chain connects TRBV7-9 to TRBJ1-1; D ambiguous. Germline V gene lookup returns CDR1 SEHNR and CDR2 FQNEAQ (reference sequence). This CDR3 is 17 amino acids long. Trimming stripped 5 bases from V and 0 bases from J, with 19 bases between. In DNA form, the CDR3 reads TGTGCCAGCAGCAAACGGCCCGCGGGCCGCCTGAACACTGAAGCTTTCTTT. It encodes CASSKRPAGRLNTEAFF.

The chain employs TRBV24-1 and TRBJ1-5; D ambiguous. CDR1 KGHDR and CDR2 SFDVKD come from the germline V gene. This CDR3 spans 16 amino acids. Between the trimmed V and J ends, which lost 2 bases and 0 bases, there was a span of 10 bases. The CDR3 reads CATSDSWQDSNQPQHF. CDR3 DNA: TGTGCCACCAGTGATTCCTGGCAGGATAGCAATCAGCCCCAGCATTTT.

The chain combines TRBV7-9 with TRBJ1-1; no reliable D call. The CDR3 has 12 residues. The V gene's germline CDR1 is SEHNR and CDR2 FQNEAQ (reference sequence). V lost 5 bases and J 1 base, leaving 5 bases between the germline ends. The CDR3 loop is CASSRQNTEAFF. The CDR3 DNA reads as TGTGCCAGCAGCCGACAGAACACTGAAGCTTTCTTT.

A few counts support this clone. This rearrangement joins TRBV7-6 to TRBJ2-2; 10 bases line up with TRBD1. V lost 4 bases to trimming and J lost 4 bases; unmatched junction nucleotides: 9. CDR1 is SGHVS, CDR2 FNYEAQ, per germline. This CDR3 is 17 amino acids long. The CDR3 sequence is CASSSFRTGGITGELFF. In nucleotides, the CDR3 is TGTGCCAGCAGCTCGTTCCGGACAGGGGGAATCACCGGGGAGCTGTTTTTT.

This rearrangement joins TRBV5-6 to TRBJ2-1; D gene ambiguous. The V gene lost 2 bases and the J gene lost 1 base, with 7 bases spanning the gap. The CDR3 totals 14 residues. The germline V gene encodes CDR1 SGHDT and CDR2 YYEEEE. CDR3 in amino acids: CASSLFSSYNEQFF. The CDR3 coding sequence is TGTGCCAGCAGCTTATTCAGTTCCTACAATGAGCAGTTCTTC.

This chain uses TRBV6-5 with TRBJ1-5, with D possibly matching TRBD1 (5 bases). Germline V CDR1 and CDR2: MNHEY, SVGAGI. The V and J ends lost 5 bases and 4 bases respectively, with 9 bases between them. This CDR3 has 13 residues. CDR3: CASSRGLNQPQHF. Here the CDR3 DNA reads TGTGCCAGCAGTAGGGGTCTAAATCAGCCCCAGCATTTT.

The chain carries TRBV30 and TRBJ2-2, with 7 bases identical to TRBD1. This CDR3 has 16 amino acids. The V segment lost 1 base and the J segment 4 bases; nucleotides outside the gene matches: 9. Germline-derived CDR1 and CDR2 are GTSNPN and SVGIG (reference sequence). In DNA form, the CDR3 reads TGTGCCTGGAGTGATCACGGGACAGCCTTCACCGGGGAGCTGTTTTTT. Translated, it gives CAWSDHGTAFTGELFF.

The V gene is TRBV19, the J gene TRBJ2-2; 7 nucleotides agree with TRBD1. The J segment lost 6 bases and the V segment lost 9 bases, leaving 10 bases of the junction unmatched. The germline CDR1 and CDR2 sequences are LNHDA and SQIVND (reference sequence). This CDR3 has 14 residues. The DNA for the CDR3 is TGTGCCAGCGAATACGACAGGGTAGCCGGGGAGCTGTTTTTT. This gives the protein CASEYDRVAGELFF.

In its sample, this clone was seen a few times. The chain combines TRBV5-8 with TRBJ1-5; D possibly corresponds to TRBD1 (5 bases). Germline CDR1 is SGHTS and CDR2 is YDEGEE. Trimming pared 6 bases from V and 3 bases from J, leaving 16 bases between. This CDR3 contains 15 residues. CDR3 loop: CASNPGGSDNQPQHF. The CDR3 DNA sequence: TGTGCCAGCAACCCCGGGGGGTCGGACAATCAGCCCCAGCATTTT.

V is TRBV28 and J is TRBJ1-6, with TRBD1 identical over 8 bases. With 3 bases clipped from V and 7 bases from J, the junction kept 8 bases outside the gene matches. Germline assignment: CDR1 MDHEN and CDR2 SYDVKM. The CDR3 totals 16 residues. CDR3 coding DNA: TGTGCCAGCAGTTTTTCTCAGGGGGCAAGGAATTCACCCCTCCACTTT. Translated, it gives CASSFSQGARNSPLHF.

The chain carries TRBV5-1 and TRBJ1-3; 9 bases line up with TRBD1. V lost 4 bases, J lost 2 bases, and 4 bases stayed unmatched. There are 15 residues in the CDR3. Germline CDR1 is SGHRS and CDR2 is YFSETQ. The CDR3 loop reads CASSGDRVPGNTIYF. DNA for the CDR3: TGCGCCAGCAGCGGGGACAGGGTCCCTGGAAACACCATATATTTT.

V usage is TRBV28 and J usage is TRBJ1-5; D perhaps matches TRBD1 (6 bases). Germline assignment: CDR1 MDHEN and CDR2 SYDVKM. The CDR3 length is 17 residues. V gave up 5 bases and J gave up 1 base, with 18 bases separating them. CDR3: CASSLPRGRGSNQPQHF. The CDR3, as DNA: TGTGCCAGCAGTCTACCTAGGGGGAGGGGAAGCAATCAGCCCCAGCATTTT.

This chain joins TRBV4-3 and TRBJ2-7, with 10 bases that match TRBD1. The germline gives CDR1 LGHNA, CDR2 YSLEER. The J segment lost 4 bases and the V segment lost 3 bases, leaving 12 bases of the junction unmatched. The CDR3 is made up of 17 amino acids. The CDR3 protein is CASSQATRDRGPYEQYF. CDR3 nucleotide sequence: TGCGCCAGCAGCCAGGCGACCCGGGACAGGGGTCCATACGAGCAGTACTTC.

This clone appeared once. The V gene is TRBV19, the J gene TRBJ1-1; perhaps TRBD1 as D (5 bases). This CDR3 spans 13 amino acids. Germline CDR1 LNHDA, CDR2 SQIVND (reference sequence). V gave up 6 bases and J gave up 5 bases, with 13 bases separating them. CDR3 nucleotides: TGTGCCAGTAGCATCTCAGGGAAAACTGAAGCTTTCTTT. Protein: CASSISGKTEAFF.

This clone appeared once. The chain combines TRBV21-1 with TRBJ1-1; the D call of TRBD1 is as the table states it, not checked on the DNA. TRBV21-1 constitutes a pseudogene. The CDR3 runs 17 residues. The CDR3 sequence: CASSGKRYREMNTEAFF. The CDR3 bases are TGTGCCAGCAGCGGAAAGCGGTACAGGGAAATGAACACTGAAGCTTTCTTT.

This chain joins TRBV5-4 and TRBJ1-3, with 7 bases identical to TRBD1. Germline-derived CDR1 and CDR2 are SGHNT and YYREEE (reference sequence). Trimming took 4 bases from V and 0 from J; bases not matched to a gene: 13. This CDR3 contains 18 residues. The CDR3 region has the DNA TGTGCCAGCAGCATTGACAGGGAACCCTTAAACTCTGGAAACACCATATATTTT. Translation: CASSIDREPLNSGNTIYF.

The rearrangement joins TRBV5-1 to TRBJ2-5, with 11 positions matching TRBD2. The CDR3 contains 18 residues. The V gene's germline CDR1 is SGHRS and CDR2 YFSETQ. With 0 bases clipped from V and 4 bases from J, the junction kept 11 bases outside the gene matches. The CDR3: CASSLGLAGGPLGETQYF. In DNA form, the CDR3 reads TGCGCCAGCAGCTTGGGCCTAGCGGGGGGCCCCTTAGGAGAGACCCAGTACTTC. The full variable domain, rest sourced from reference TRBV5-1 and TRBJ2-5, is KAGVTQTPRYLIKTRGQQVTLSCSPISGHRSVSWYQQTPGQGLQFLFEYFSETQRNKGNFPGRFSGRQFSNSRSEMNVSTLELGDSALYLCASSLGLAGGPLGETQYFGPGTRLLVL.

The rearrangement links TRBV11-2 to TRBJ1-1; 9 bases align to TRBD1. This CDR3 spans 14 amino acids. Looked up from germline, CDR1 is SGHAT and CDR2 is FQNNGV. The junction had 6 bases not matched to a gene; V was cut back by 4 bases and J by 6 bases. CDR3 sequence reads: CASSWTGEMAEAFF. CDR3 nucleotide sequence: TGTGCCAGCAGCTGGACAGGGGAAATGGCTGAAGCTTTCTTT.

V usage is TRBV27 and J usage is TRBJ2-1; 12 nucleotides agree with TRBD2. The length of the CDR3 is 15 residues. With V trimmed by 6 bases and J by 4 bases, 4 bases remained unmatched. In germline, CDR1 is MNHEY, CDR2 SMNVEV (reference sequence). The CDR3 bases are TGTGCCAGCAGCTCGGGACTAGCGGGTTACAATGAGCAGTTCTTC. This sequence encodes CASSSGLAGYNEQFF.

This clone was picked up one time. At one of its ends the junction is not consistent with the germline gene, which may arise from a read error. The CDR3 DNA reads as TGTGCCAGCTCGCCGGACAGGGTCTCCTACAATGGGCAGTTCTTC. Its translation is CASSPDRVSYNGQFF. The gene calls are TRBV18 and TRBJ2-1, with 8 bases identical to TRBD1. The CDR3 sequence is 15 residues long. Germline V lookup: CDR1 KGHSH, CDR2 LQKENI.